This note documents a single T cell receptor beta chain sequence. The target antigen is unknown. This entry comes from a study of cytomegalovirus exposure and HLA in healthy donors. Study-level findings and limits: In a later analysis, TCR beta V- and J-gene trimming showed a link to a missense DCLRE1C variant. Investigators reported 150 to 200 TCR beta chains as tied to cytomegalovirus.

The V gene's germline CDR1 is SGDLS and CDR2 YYNGEE. The CDR3 has 14 residues. Trimming removed 8 bases from V and 5 bases from J; junction bases left unmatched: 6. Use of 60 Vbeta and 13 Jbeta primers characterized the PCR. Measured with immunoSEQ multiplex PCR; TCRdb has only the in-frame clones, and not every one. Here the sample table reports about 74,000 clones. The sequenced material came from PBMCs. V is TRBV9 and J is TRBJ2-2; 10 bases match TRBD2. This sequence originates from a female donor in good health and CMV-seropositive. The CDR3 DNA follows: TGTGCCAGTGAGCGGGGGGGCCAGACCGGGGAGCTGTTTTTT. Encoded protein: CASERGGQTGELFF.